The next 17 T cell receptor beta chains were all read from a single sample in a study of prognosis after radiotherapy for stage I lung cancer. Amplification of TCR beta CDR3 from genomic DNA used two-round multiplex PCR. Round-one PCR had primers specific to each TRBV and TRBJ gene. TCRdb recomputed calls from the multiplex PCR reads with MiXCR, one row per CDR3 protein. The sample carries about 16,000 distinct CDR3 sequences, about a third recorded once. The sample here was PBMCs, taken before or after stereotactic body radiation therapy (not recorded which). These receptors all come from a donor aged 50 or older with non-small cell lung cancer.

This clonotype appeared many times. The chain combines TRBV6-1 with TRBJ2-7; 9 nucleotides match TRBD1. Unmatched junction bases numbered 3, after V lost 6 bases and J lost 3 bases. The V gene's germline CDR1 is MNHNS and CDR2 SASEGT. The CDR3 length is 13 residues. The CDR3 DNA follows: TGTGCCAGCAGCAGGGGACAGGGCTACGAGCAGTACTTC. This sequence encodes CASSRGQGYEQYF.

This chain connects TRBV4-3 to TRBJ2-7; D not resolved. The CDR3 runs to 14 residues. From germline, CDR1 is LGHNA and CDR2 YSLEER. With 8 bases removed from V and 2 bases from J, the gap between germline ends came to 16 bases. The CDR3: CASQEYRHPYEQYF. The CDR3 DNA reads TGCGCCAGCCAAGAATACAGACACCCCTACGAGCAGTACTTC.

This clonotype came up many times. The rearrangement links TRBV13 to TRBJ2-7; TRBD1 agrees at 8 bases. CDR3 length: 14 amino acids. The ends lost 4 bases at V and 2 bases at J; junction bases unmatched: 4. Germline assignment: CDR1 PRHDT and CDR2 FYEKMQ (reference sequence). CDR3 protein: CASSWGTGAYEQYF. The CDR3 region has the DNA TGTGCCAGCAGCTGGGGGACAGGAGCCTACGAGCAGTACTTC.

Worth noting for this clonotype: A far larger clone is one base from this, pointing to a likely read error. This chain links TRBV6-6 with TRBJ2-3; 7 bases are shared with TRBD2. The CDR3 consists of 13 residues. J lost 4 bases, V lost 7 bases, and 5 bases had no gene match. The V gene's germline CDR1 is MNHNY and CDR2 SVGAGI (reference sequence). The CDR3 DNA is TGTGCCAGCACGGCGGGGGTTGCAGATACGCAGTATTTT. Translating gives CASTAGVADTQYF.

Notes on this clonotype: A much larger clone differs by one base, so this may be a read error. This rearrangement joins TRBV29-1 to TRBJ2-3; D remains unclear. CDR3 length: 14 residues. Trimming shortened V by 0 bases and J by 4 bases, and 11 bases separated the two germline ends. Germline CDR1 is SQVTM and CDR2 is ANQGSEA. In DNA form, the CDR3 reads TGCAGCGTTGAAGATCACATGGGTGCAGATACGCAGTATTTT. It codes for CSVEDHMGADTQYF.

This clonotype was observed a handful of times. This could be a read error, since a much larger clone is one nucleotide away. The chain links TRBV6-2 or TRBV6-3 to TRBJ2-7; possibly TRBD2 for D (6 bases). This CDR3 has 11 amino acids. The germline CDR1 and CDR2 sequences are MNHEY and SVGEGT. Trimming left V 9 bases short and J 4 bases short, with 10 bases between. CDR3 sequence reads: CARWGGYEQYF. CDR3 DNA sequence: TGTGCCAGATGGGGAGGTTACGAGCAGTACTTC.

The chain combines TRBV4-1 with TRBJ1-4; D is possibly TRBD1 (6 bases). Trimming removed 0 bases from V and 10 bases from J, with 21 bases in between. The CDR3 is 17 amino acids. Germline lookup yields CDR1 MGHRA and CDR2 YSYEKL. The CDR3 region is CASSQDGSATGGAKLFF. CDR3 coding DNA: TGCGCCAGCAGCCAAGATGGCAGCGCCACCGGGGGGGCAAAACTGTTTTTT.

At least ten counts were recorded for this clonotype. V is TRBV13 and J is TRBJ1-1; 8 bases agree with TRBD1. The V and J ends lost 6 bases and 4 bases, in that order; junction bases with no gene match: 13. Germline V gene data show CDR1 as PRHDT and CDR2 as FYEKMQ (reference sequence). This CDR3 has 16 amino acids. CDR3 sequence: CASRGQALVFGTEAFF. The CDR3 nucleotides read TGTGCCAGCAGGGGACAGGCCCTGGTGTTTGGCACTGAAGCTTTCTTT.

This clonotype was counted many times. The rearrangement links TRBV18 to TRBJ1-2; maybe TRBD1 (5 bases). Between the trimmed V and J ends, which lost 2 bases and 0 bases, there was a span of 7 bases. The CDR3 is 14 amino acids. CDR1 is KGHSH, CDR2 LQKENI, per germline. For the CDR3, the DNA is TGTGCCAGCTCACCAGGGGGGTCTAACTATGGCTACACCTTC. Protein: CASSPGGSNYGYTF. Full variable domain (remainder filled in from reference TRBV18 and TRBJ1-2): NAGVMQNPRHLVRRRGQEARLRCSPMKGHSHVYWYRQLPEEGLKFMVYLQKENIIDESGMPKERFSAEFPKEGPSILRIQQVVRGDSAAYFCASSPGGSNYGYTFGSGTRLTVV.

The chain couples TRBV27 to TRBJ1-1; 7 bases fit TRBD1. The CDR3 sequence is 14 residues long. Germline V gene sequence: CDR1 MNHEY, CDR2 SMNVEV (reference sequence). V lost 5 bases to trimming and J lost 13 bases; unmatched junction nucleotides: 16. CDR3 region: CASSIKQGRTENFF. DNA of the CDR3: TGTGCCAGCAGTATAAAACAGGGGAGAACTGAAAATTTCTTT.

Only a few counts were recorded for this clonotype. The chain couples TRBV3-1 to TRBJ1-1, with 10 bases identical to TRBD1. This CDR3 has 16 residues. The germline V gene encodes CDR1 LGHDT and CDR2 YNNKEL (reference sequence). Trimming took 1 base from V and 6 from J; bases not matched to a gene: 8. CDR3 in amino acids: CASSQVRDRGLAEAFF. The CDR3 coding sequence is TGTGCCAGCAGCCAAGTCCGTGACAGGGGGCTCGCTGAAGCTTTCTTT.

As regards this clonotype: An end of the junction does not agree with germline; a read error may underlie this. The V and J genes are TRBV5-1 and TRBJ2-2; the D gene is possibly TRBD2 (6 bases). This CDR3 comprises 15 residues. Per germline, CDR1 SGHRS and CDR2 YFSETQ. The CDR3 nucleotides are TGCGCCAGCAGCCCGGGGGTGCTCGACACCTGGGAGCTGTTTTTT. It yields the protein CASSPGVLDTWELFF.

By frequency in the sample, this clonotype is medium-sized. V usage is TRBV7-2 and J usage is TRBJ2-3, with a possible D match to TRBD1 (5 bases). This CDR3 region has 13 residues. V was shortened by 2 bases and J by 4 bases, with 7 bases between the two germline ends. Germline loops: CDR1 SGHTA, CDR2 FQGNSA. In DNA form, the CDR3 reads TGTGCCAGCAGCTTATTGGGGCCAGATACGCAGTATTTT. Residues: CASSLLGPDTQYF.

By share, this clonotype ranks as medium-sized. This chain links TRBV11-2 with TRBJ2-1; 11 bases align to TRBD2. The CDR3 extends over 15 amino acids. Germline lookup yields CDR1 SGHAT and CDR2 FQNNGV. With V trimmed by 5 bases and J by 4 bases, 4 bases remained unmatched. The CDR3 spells CASSLTSGGYNEQFF. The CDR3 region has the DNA TGTGCCAGCAGCCTTACTAGCGGGGGTTACAATGAGCAGTTCTTC. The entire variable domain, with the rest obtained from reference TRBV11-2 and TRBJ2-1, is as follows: EAGVAQSPRYKIIEKRQSVAFWCNPISGHATLYWYQQILGQGPKLLIQFQNNGVVDDSQLPKDRFSAERLKGVDSTLKIQPAKLEDSAVYLCASSLTSGGYNEQFFGPGTRLTVL.

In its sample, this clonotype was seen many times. In DNA, the CDR3 is TGTGCCATCACTTGGGCGCAAGGAAACACCATATATTTT. Its translation: CAITWAQGNTIYF. V usage is TRBV10-3 and J usage is TRBJ1-3; D not resolved. Germline CDR1 ENHRY, CDR2 SYGVKD. The germline V and J ends were trimmed by 7 bases and 4 bases, with 11 bases remaining between them. This CDR3 contains 13 residues.

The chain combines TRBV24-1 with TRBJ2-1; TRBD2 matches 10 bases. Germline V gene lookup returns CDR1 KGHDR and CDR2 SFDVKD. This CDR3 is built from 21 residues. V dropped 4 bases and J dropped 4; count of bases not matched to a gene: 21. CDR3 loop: CATSDPRGGTSVSGGYNEQFF. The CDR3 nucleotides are TGTGCCACCAGTGACCCCAGGGGCGGGACTAGCGTCTCAGGGGGTTACAATGAGCAGTTCTTC.

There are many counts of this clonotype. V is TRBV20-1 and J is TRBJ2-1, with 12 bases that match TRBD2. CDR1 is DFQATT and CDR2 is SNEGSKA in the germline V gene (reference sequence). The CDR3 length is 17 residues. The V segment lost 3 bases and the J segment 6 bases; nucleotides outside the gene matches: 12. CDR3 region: CSARRLAGVGSSNEQFF. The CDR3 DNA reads TGCAGTGCTAGGAGACTAGCGGGAGTCGGGAGCAGCAATGAGCAGTTCTTC.